The clone carrying this TCR beta chain was picked up many times. V lost 2 bases and J 2 bases, leaving 6 bases between the germline ends. Germline assignment: CDR1 LGHNA and CDR2 YNFKEQ. The length of the CDR3 is 13 residues. The data were taken from a study of T-cell reconstitution after alpha-beta-depleted transplantation in children. It was with unique molecular identifiers that the TCRbeta library was prepared. MiXCR, applied by TCRdb to the PCR reads, yields one record per CDR3 protein. The data show under 450,000 distinct CDR3 sequences, 15% to 20% seen once. Sample: PBMCs, mostly from graft donor cells, taken 360 days after TCRalphabeta/CD19-depleted stem cell transplant. The origin of this receptor is a boy less than two years old who had a stem cell transplant for Wiskott-Aldrich syndrome, so the T cells may come from the graft donor. V gene TRBV4-2 combines with J gene TRBJ1-1; D is unresolved. Written as DNA, the CDR3 is TGTGCCAGCAGCCAAAGGGCTAACACTGAAGCTTTCTTT. Residues: CASSQRANTEAFF.